This note documents a single T cell receptor beta chain sequence. Trimming took 5 bases from V and 5 from J, leaving 18 bases between them. CDR1 is MNHEY and CDR2 is SMNVEV in the germline V gene (reference sequence). The CDR3 is 15 amino acids. This specimen belongs to a study of shared T cell receptors in the human thymus. TCRdb's copy holds only in-frame clones and misses some; the assay was immunoSEQ multiplex PCR. Of about 660,000 clones listed, 80% to 90% are singletons. The sample was also reused in another study, on human thymus T cells.

The chain employs TRBV27 and TRBJ2-5; the D gene is possibly TRBD1 (7 bases). Sequences were obtained from thymocytes. This clonotype originated in a boy in the first two years of life with a congenital heart defect. The CDR3 DNA reads as TGTGCCAGCAGTCCACGGACAGGCCGGGGGGAGACCCAGTACTTC. This sequence encodes CASSPRTGRGETQYF.